Presented here are 13 T cell receptor beta chains from one specimen sequenced in a study of cytomegalovirus exposure and HLA in healthy donors. PCR primers comprised 60 Vbeta and 13 Jbeta primers. Assay: immunoSEQ multiplex PCR; the TCRdb copy retains only in-frame clones and omits some. The data contain some 190,000 clones, 65% to 80% of them singletons. Sequenced input: PBMCs. Source of these receptors: a woman aged 30 to 39 in good health and CMV-seropositive.

This clone was seen just once. V and J are TRBV5-1 and TRBJ2-7; TRBD2 matches at 7 bases. Germline assignment: CDR1 SGHRS and CDR2 YFSETQ. V was pared by 4 bases and J by 3 bases, with 7 bases of the junction left unmatched. This CDR3 has 14 residues. The CDR3 coding sequence is TGCGCCAGCAGCACCCAGGGAGGGAGCTACGAGCAGTACTTC. It codes for CASSTQGGSYEQYF.

V gene TRBV25-1 combines with J gene TRBJ2-5, with TRBD2 matching 13 bases. The CDR3 spans 17 residues. The junction had 6 bases not matched to a gene; V was cut back by 3 bases and J by 2 bases. Germline CDR1 and CDR2: MGHDK and SYGVNS. The CDR3 is CASSEGGTSGVQETQYF. DNA for the CDR3: TGTGCCAGCAGTGAGGGGGGGACTAGCGGGGTACAAGAGACCCAGTACTTC.

V is TRBV7-2 and J is TRBJ1-6; 10 bases map to TRBD1. The germline gives CDR1 SGHTA, CDR2 FQGNSA. This CDR3 has 13 amino acids. V was clipped by 5 bases and J by 12 bases; unmatched bases: 4. CDR3 DNA: TGTGCCAGCAGCGACAGGGACAGGGGACCCCTCCACTTT. It codes for CASSDRDRGPLHF. Drawing the rest from reference TRBV7-2 and TRBJ1-6, the complete variable domain is GAGVSQSPSNKVTEKGKDVELRCDPISGHTALYWYRQSLGQGLEFLIYFQGNSAPDKSGLPSDRFSAERTGGSVSTLTIQRTQQEDSAVYLCASSDRDRGPLHFGNGTRLTVT.

V is TRBV6-6 and J is TRBJ1-1; D is ambiguous. Deletions cut 7 bases from V and 4 bases from J, with 13 bases between. Germline values: CDR1 MNHNY, CDR2 SVGAGI (reference sequence). There are 13 residues in the CDR3. CDR3: CASTLEEVTEAFF. CDR3 bases: TGTGCCAGCACCCTAGAGGAGGTCACTGAAGCTTTCTTT.

This chain links TRBV7-2 with TRBJ2-7; D is possibly TRBD2 (6 bases). Germline V gives CDR1 SGHTA, CDR2 FQGNSA. This CDR3 contains 16 residues. V lost 1 base to trimming and J lost 0 bases, with 13 bases between them. The CDR3 nucleotides read TGTGCCAGCAGCTTAGGTCCGGGGGTCTTCTCCTACGAGCAGTACTTC. This translates into CASSLGPGVFSYEQYF.

This clone was seen a handful of times. In nucleotides, the CDR3 is TGTGCCACCCGGGACAGAATCTCGCTTAGCACTGAAGCTTTCTTT. Its translation is CATRDRISLSTEAFF. The V and J genes are TRBV6-1 and TRBJ1-1; 7 bases align to TRBD1. With V trimmed by 10 bases and J by 4 bases, 15 bases remained unmatched. CDR1 and CDR2 (germline): MNHNS, SASEGT. The CDR3 covers 15 residues.

The V gene is TRBV11-3, the J gene TRBJ2-3; TRBD1 is a possible D gene (5 bases). The CDR3 runs 11 residues. Germline CDR1 and CDR2: SGHNT and YENEEA. With 9 bases removed from V and 6 bases from J, the gap between germline ends came to 10 bases. The CDR3, as DNA: TGTGCCAGTCGACAGTTTGATACGCAGTATTTT. It is translated as CASRQFDTQYF. The full variable domain, in which reference TRBV11-3 and TRBJ2-3 provide the parts outside the CDR3, is EAGVVQSPRYKIIEKKQPVAFWCNPISGHNTLYWYLQNLGQGPELLIRYENEEAVDDSQLPKDRFSAERLKGVDSTLKIQPAELGDSAVYLCASRQFDTQYFGPGTRLTVL.

The gene calls are TRBV19 and TRBJ2-1; 13 bases agree with TRBD2. This CDR3 has 19 amino acids. V dropped 6 bases and J dropped 4; count of bases not matched to a gene: 15. CDR1 is LNHDA, CDR2 SQIVND, per germline (reference sequence). Written as DNA, the CDR3 is TGTGCCAGTAGAAGTGGACTAGCGGGGGTCCAGAGAAGATACAATGAGCAGTTCTTC. Its protein product is CASRSGLAGVQRRYNEQFF.

The chain recombines TRBV10-1 with TRBJ2-7, with no clear D. The CDR3 length is 13 residues. Trimming took 6 bases from V and 0 from J, leaving 9 bases between them. Germline CDR1 reads WNHNN; CDR2 reads SYGVQD (reference sequence). Here the CDR3 reads CASSDTNSYEQYF. CDR3 coding DNA: TGCGCCAGCAGCGACACAAACTCCTACGAGCAGTACTTC.

V usage is TRBV11-3 and J usage is TRBJ2-1, with 8 bases lining up with TRBD1. CDR1 is SGHNT, CDR2 YENEEA, per germline. The CDR3 is 14 amino acids. The ends lost 5 bases at V and 3 bases at J; junction bases unmatched: 3. CDR3 protein: CASSAGTGYNEQFF. As DNA, the CDR3 is TGTGCCAGCAGCGCCGGGACAGGCTACAATGAGCAGTTCTTC. The complete variable domain, with remaining parts taken from reference TRBV11-3 and TRBJ2-1, reads EAGVVQSPRYKIIEKKQPVAFWCNPISGHNTLYWYLQNLGQGPELLIRYENEEAVDDSQLPKDRFSAERLKGVDSTLKIQPAELGDSAVYLCASSAGTGYNEQFFGPGTRLTVL.

Only one count was recorded for this clone. The chain carries TRBV19 and TRBJ2-4, with 11 bases identical to TRBD2. CDR1 and CDR2 (germline): LNHDA, SQIVND (reference sequence). CDR3 size: 16 residues. J lost 5 bases, V lost 2 bases, and 5 bases had no gene match. CDR3 sequence: CASSIYSGGAENIQYF. CDR3 DNA sequence: TGTGCCAGTAGTATATATAGCGGGGGGGCCGAAAACATTCAGTACTTC.

V and J are TRBV28 and TRBJ2-7; 7 bases agree with TRBD2. The V and J ends lost 2 bases and 0 bases, in that order; junction bases with no gene match: 10. This CDR3 has 17 amino acids. CDR1 is MDHEN and CDR2 is SYDVKM in the germline V gene. The CDR3: CASSLPLAERSSYEQYF. The CDR3 DNA is TGTGCCAGCAGTTTACCCCTAGCGGAGAGGAGCTCCTACGAGCAGTACTTC. Full variable domain (rest looked up from reference TRBV28 and TRBJ2-7): DVKVTQSSRYLVKRTGEKVFLECVQDMDHENMFWYRQDPGLGLRLIYFSYDVKMKEKGDIPEGYSVSREKKERFSLILESASTNQTSMYLCASSLPLAERSSYEQYFGPGTRLTVT.

This chain links TRBV2 with TRBJ1-5; a possible D gene is TRBD1 (6 bases). This CDR3 has 14 residues. V was pared by 7 bases and J by 1 base, with 11 bases between. Germline CDR1 SNHLY, CDR2 FYNNEI. CDR3 in DNA: TGTGCCAGCACTGGTCAGGGGAGCAATCAGCCCCAGCATTTT. Protein: CASTGQGSNQPQHF.